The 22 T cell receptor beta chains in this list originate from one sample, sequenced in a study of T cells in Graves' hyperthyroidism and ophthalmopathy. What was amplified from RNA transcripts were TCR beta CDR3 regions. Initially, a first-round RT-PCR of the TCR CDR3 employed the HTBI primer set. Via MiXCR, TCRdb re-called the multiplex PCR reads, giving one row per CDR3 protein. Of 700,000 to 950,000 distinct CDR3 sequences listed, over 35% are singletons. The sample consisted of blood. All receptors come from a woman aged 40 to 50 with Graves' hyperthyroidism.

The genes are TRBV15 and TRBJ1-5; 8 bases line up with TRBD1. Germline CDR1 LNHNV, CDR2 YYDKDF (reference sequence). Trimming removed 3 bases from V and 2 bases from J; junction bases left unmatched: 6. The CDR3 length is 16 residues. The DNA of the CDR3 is TGTGCCACCAGCAGGTCACAGGGGGACGGCAATCAGCCCCAGCATTTT. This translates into CATSRSQGDGNQPQHF.

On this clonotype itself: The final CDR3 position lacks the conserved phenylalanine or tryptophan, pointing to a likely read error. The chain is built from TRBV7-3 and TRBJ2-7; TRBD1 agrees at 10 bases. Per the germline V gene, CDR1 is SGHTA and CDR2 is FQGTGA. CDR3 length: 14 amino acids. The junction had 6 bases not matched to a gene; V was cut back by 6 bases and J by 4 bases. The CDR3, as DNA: TGTGCCAGCAGTGAGTCGGGACAGGGGTACGAGCAGTACCTC. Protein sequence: CASSESGQGYEQYL.

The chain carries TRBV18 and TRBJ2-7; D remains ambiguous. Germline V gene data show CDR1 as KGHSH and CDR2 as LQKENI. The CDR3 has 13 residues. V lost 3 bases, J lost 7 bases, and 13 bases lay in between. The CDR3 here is CASSPSKQREQYF. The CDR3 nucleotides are TGTGCCAGCTCACCGTCCAAACAGAGGGAGCAGTACTTC.

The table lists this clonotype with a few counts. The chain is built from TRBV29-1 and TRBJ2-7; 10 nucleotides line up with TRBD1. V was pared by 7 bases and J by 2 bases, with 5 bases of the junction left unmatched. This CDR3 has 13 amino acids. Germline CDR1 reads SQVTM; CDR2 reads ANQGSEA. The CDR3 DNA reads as TGCAGCGCTAGACAGGGGGCGGCCTACGAGCAGTACTTC. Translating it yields CSARQGAAYEQYF.

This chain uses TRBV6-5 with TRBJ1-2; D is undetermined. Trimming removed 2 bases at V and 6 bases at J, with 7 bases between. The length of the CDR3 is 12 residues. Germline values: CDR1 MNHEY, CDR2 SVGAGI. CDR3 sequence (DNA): TGTGCCAGCAGTTACGGGGAAAATGGCTACACCTTC. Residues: CASSYGENGYTF.

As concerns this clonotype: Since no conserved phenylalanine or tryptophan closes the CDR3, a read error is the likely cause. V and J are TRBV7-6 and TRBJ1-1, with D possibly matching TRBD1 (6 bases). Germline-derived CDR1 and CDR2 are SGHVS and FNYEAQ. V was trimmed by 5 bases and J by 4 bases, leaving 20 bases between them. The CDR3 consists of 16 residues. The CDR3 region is CASSPLDPGAVTEAFL. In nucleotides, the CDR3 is TGTGCCAGCAGCCCCCTGGACCCGGGGGCGGTCACTGAAGCTTTCCTT.

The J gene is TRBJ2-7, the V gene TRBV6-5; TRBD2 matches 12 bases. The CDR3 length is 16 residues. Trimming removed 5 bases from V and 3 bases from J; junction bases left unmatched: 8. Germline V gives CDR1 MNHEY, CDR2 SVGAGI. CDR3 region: CASSRLAGVAIYEQYF. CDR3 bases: TGTGCCAGCAGTCGACTAGCGGGAGTGGCTATCTACGAGCAGTACTTC.

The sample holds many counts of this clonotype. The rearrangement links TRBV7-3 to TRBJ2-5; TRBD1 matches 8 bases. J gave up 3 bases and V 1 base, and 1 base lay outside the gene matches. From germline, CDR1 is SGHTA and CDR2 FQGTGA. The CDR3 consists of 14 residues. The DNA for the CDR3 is TGTGCCAGCAGCTTAAGGGGACAGGAAGAGACCCAGTACTTC. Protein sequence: CASSLRGQEETQYF.

The CDR3 region has the DNA TGCAGCGTTGACGACGGGGGGCATTTGTATGGCTACACCTTC. It is translated as CSVDDGGHLYGYTF. The rearrangement links TRBV29-1 to TRBJ1-2, with D maybe TRBD1 (6 bases). The V end was cut by 3 bases, the J end by 5 bases, with 16 bases between. Germline-derived CDR1 and CDR2 are SQVTM and ANQGSEA. The CDR3 has 14 amino acids.

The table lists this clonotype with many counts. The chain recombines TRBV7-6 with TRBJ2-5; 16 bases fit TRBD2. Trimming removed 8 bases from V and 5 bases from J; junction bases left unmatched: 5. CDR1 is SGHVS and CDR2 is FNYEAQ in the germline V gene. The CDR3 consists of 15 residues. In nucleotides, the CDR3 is TGTGCCAGCGGGACTAGCGGGGGGGCCTCGGAGACCCAGTACTTC. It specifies CASGTSGGASETQYF.

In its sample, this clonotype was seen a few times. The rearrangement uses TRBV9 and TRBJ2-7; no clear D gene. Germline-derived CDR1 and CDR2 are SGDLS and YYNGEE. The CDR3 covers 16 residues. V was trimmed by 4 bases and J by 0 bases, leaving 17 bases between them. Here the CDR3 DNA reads TGTGCCAGCAGCACCCCTATGGGCGGTCGCTCCTACGAGCAGTACTTC. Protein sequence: CASSTPMGGRSYEQYF. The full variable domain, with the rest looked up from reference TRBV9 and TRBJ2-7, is DSGVTQTPKHLITATGQRVTLRCSPRSGDLSVYWYQQSLDQGLQFLIQYYNGEERAKGNILERFSAQQFPDLHSELNLSSLELGDSALYFCASSTPMGGRSYEQYFGPGTRLTVT.

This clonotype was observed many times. The CDR3 DNA reads as TGTGCCAGCAGTGAAGGGGGGGCAGCTTATTCACCCCTCCACTTT. Its protein is CASSEGGAAYSPLHF. This chain links TRBV6-6 with TRBJ1-6, with D perhaps TRBD1 (6 bases). From germline, CDR1 is MNHNY and CDR2 SVGAGI (reference sequence). The CDR3 runs to 15 residues. Trimming left V 5 bases short and J 8 bases short, with 16 bases between.

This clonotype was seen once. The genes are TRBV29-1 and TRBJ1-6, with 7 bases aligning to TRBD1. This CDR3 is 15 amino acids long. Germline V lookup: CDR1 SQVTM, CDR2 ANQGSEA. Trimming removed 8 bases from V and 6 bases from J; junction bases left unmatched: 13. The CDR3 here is CSSARLGQPNSPLHF. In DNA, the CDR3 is TGCAGCAGTGCTAGGTTGGGACAGCCTAATTCACCCCTCCACTTT. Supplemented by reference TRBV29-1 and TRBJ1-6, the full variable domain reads SAVISQKPSRDICQRGTSLTIQCQVDSQVTMMFWYRQQPGQSLTLIATANQGSEATYESGFVIDKFPISRPNLTFSTLTVSNMSPEDSSIYLCSSARLGQPNSPLHFGNGTRLTVT.

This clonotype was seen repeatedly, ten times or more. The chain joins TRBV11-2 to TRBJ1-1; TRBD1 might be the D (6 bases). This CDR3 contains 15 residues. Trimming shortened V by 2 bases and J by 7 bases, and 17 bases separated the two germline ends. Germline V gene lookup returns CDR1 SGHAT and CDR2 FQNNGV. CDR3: CASSLFQGREGEAFF. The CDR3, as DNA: TGTGCCAGCAGCTTATTTCAGGGGCGCGAAGGTGAAGCTTTCTTT.

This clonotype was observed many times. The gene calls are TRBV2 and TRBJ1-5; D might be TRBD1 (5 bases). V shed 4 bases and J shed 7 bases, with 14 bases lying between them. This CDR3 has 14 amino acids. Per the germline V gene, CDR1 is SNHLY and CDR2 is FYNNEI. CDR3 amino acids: CASSGGGARQPQHF. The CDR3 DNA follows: TGTGCCAGCAGTGGAGGCGGGGCTAGGCAGCCCCAGCATTTT.

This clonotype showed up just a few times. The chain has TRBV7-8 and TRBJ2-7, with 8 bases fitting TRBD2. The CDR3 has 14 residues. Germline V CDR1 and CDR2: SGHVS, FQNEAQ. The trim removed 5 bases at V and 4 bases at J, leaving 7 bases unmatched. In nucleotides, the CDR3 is TGTGCCAGCAGCCTAAGTCCGGGGGGGTACGAGCAGTACTTC. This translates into CASSLSPGGYEQYF. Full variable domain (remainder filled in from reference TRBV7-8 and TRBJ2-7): GAGVSQSPRYKVAKRGQDVALRCDPISGHVSLFWYQQALGQGPEFLTYFQNEAQLDKSGLPSDRFFAERPEGSVSTLKIQRTQQEDSAVYLCASSLSPGGYEQYFGPGTRLTVT.

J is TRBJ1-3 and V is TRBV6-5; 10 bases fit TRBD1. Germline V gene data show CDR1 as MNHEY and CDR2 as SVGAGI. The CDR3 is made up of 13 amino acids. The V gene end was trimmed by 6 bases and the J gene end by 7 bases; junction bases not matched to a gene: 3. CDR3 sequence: CASRTGQGNTIYF. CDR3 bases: TGTGCCAGCAGGACGGGACAGGGGAACACCATATATTTT.

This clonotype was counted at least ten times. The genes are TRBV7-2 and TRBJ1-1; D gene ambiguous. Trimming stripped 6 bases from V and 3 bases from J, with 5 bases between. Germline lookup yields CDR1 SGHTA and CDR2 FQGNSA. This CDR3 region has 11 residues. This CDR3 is CASSFDTEAFF. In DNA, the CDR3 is TGTGCCAGCAGTTTTGACACTGAAGCTTTCTTT. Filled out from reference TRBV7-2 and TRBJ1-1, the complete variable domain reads GAGVSQSPSNKVTEKGKDVELRCDPISGHTALYWYRQSLGQGLEFLIYFQGNSAPDKSGLPSDRFSAERTGGSVSTLTIQRTQQEDSAVYLCASSFDTEAFFGQGTRLTVV.

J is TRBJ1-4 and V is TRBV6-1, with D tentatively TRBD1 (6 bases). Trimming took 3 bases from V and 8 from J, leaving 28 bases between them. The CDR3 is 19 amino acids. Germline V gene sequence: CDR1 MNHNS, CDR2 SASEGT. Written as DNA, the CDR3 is TGTGCCAGCAGTGATCGCCGGGGGGCGCGCGCCATTGGAGTAGAAAAACTGTTTTTT. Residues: CASSDRRGARAIGVEKLFF.

CDR3 sequence (DNA): TGTGCCAGCAGTAAGAGCAGAGGGCCATCTGGAAACACCATATATTTT. Residues: CASSKSRGPSGNTIYF. The chain combines TRBV12-3 or TRBV12-4 with TRBJ1-3; D remains unclear. The CDR3 totals 16 residues. With 5 bases removed from V and 1 base from J, the gap between germline ends came to 15 bases.

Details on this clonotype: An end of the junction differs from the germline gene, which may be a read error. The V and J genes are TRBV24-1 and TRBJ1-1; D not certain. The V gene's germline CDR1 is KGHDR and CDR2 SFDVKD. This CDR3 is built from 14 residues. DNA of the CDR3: TGTGCCAGCAGTGATGCCGGAATGAACACTGAAGCTTTCTTT. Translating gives CASSDAGMNTEAFF.

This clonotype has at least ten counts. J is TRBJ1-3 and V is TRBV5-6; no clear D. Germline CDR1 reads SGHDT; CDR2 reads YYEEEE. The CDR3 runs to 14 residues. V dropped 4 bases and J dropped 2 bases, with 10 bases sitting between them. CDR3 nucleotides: TGTGCCAGCAGCCCGTACCCGACTGGAAACACCATATATTTT. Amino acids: CASSPYPTGNTIYF.